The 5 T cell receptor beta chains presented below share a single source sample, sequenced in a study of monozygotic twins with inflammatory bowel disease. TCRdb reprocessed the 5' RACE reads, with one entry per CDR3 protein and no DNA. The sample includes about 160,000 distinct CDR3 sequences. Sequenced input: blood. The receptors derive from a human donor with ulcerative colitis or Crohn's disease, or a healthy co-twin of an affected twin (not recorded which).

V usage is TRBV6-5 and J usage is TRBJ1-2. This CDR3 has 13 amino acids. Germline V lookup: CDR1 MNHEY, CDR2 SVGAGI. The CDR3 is CASSSSPVGGYTF.

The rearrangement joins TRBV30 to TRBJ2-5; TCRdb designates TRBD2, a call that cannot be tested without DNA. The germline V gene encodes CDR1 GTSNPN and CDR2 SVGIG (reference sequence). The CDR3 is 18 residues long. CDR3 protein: CAWQNRLAGGPGQETQYF.

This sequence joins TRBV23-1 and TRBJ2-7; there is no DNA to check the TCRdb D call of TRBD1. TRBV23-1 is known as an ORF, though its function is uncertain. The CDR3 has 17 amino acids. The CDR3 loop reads CASSQPGDPKCTDEQYF.

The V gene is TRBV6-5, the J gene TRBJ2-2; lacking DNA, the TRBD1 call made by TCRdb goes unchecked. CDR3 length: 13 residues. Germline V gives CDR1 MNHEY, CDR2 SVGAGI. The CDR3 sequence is CASRPGGTGELFF.

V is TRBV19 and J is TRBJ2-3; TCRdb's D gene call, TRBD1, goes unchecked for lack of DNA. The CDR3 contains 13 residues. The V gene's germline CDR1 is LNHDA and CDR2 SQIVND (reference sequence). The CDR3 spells CASRDRNTDTQYF.